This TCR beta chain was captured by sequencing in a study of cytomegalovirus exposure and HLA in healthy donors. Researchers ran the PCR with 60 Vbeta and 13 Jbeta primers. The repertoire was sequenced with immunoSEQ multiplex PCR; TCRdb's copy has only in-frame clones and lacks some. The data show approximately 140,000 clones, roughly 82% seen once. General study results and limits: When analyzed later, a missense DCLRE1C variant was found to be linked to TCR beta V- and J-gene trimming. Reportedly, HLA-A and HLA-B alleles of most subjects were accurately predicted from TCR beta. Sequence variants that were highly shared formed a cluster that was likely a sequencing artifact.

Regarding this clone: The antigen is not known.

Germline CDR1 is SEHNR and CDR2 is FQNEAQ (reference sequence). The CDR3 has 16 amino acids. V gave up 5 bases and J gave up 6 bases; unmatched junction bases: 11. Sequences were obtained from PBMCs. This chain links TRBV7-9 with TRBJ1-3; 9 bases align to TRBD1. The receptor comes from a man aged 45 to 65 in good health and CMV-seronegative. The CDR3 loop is CASSPRGDRVTNTIYF. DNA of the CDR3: TGTGCCAGCAGCCCAAGGGGGGACAGGGTGACAAACACCATATATTTT.